This T cell receptor (beta chain) was documented in a study of CD8+ T cells in alopecia areata. This clone was recorded many times. The listed genes are named as in mouse. The read gets to within 4 residues of the CDR3 end, and the germline J gene fills in the rest. The germline V gene has CDR1 LGHDT and CDR2 YNNKQL (reference sequence). V lost 4 bases and J lost 2; bases outside the gene matches: 6. The CDR3 sequence is 16 residues long. Scientists pooled cutaneous lymph node cells and sorted them on CD4, CD8alpha, NKG2D, NKG2ACE and other markers. Reverse transcription of extracted RNA yielded cDNA, which provided the sequencing template. Libraries were prepared by immunoSEQ multiplex PCR; TCRdb keeps only in-frame clonotypes and omits some of them. The repertoire shows about 4,000 clones, none seen only once; the top ten take 25% to 35%.

Sequencing was performed on CD8+ T cells sorted from a lymph node. This TCR derives from a C3H/HeJ mouse with alopecia areata. This strain's MHC haplotype is H2-k. V usage is TRBV4 and J usage is TRBJ2-3, with TRBD2 identical over 10 bases. The part of the CDR3 DNA that was read is TGTGCCAGCAGCTTCTGGGGGGGCGTGGATGCAGAA. Translated: CASSFWGGVDAE. The full CDR3 protein is CASSFWGGVDAETLYF.